The 24 T cell receptor beta chains listed next were all sequenced from one sample in a study of blood T cell repertoires in COVID-19. Method: immunoSEQ multiplex PCR; TCRdb's copy keeps in-frame clones and lacks some. The data show some 170,000 clones, over 80% seen once. Sequenced material: peripheral blood. The receptor set was obtained from a woman between 40 and 50 years old with COVID-19, enrolled during active disease.

This rearrangement joins TRBV24-1 to TRBJ1-2, with D possibly matching TRBD1 (6 bases). The V gene lost 3 bases and the J gene lost 8 bases, with 12 bases spanning the gap. CDR3 length: 13 residues. Germline CDR1 is KGHDR and CDR2 is SFDVKD. This CDR3 is CATSDAGARGYTF. CDR3 bases: TGTGCCACCAGTGATGCGGGGGCGCGAGGCTACACCTTC.

The V call is TRBV7-8, the J call TRBJ2-7, with 7 bases lining up with TRBD1. V shed 4 bases, J shed 3 bases, and the junction held 9 bases outside the gene matches. The CDR3 covers 15 residues. Germline values: CDR1 SGHVS, CDR2 FQNEAQ. The CDR3 DNA follows: TGTGCCAGCAGCTCCCAGACAGGGAAGGGCTACGAGCAGTACTTC. It encodes CASSSQTGKGYEQYF.

This clone was seen ten or more times. The V gene is TRBV9, the J gene TRBJ2-7; TRBD1 aligns across 10 bases. Germline V lookup: CDR1 SGDLS, CDR2 YYNGEE. This CDR3 has 15 amino acids. V was clipped by 2 bases and J by 4 bases; unmatched bases: 6. The CDR3 nucleotides are TGTGCCAGCAGCGTTACCGGGACAGGGGTATACGAGCAGTACTTC. Protein sequence: CASSVTGTGVYEQYF.

The chain has TRBV11-2 and TRBJ1-1; D perhaps matches TRBD1 (5 bases). The V gene lost 5 bases and the J gene lost 10 bases, with 17 bases spanning the gap. Germline CDR1 is SGHAT and CDR2 is FQNNGV. CDR3 length: 13 residues. In nucleotides, the CDR3 is TGTGCCAGCAGCCATTTTGGGTCGGGGGTAGCTTTCTTT. Its translation is CASSHFGSGVAFF.

V gene TRBV5-5 combines with J gene TRBJ1-4; D perhaps matches TRBD1 (6 bases). The CDR3 totals 17 residues. Germline assignment: CDR1 SGHKS and CDR2 YYEKEE (reference sequence). The V and J ends lost 2 bases and 8 bases respectively, with 22 bases between them. CDR3 bases: TGTGCCAGCAGCTTTGGACCCCAGGACAGATTCAACGAAAAACTGTTTTTT. This gives the protein CASSFGPQDRFNEKLFF.

This clone was seen just once. The chain carries TRBV6-1 and TRBJ1-1, with D perhaps matching TRBD1 (6 bases). The CDR3 loop spans 15 amino acids. Germline CDR1 MNHNS, CDR2 SASEGT. Trimming cost V 3 bases and J 1 base, with 12 bases left between them. In nucleotides, the CDR3 is TGTGCCAGCAGTGACAAGGGGACACCGAACACTGAAGCTTTCTTT. This encodes CASSDKGTPNTEAFF.

The chain couples TRBV29-1 to TRBJ1-1; D gene uncertain. The CDR3 has 12 residues. The V gene lost 4 bases and the J gene lost 3 bases, with 9 bases spanning the gap. Per the germline V gene, CDR1 is SQVTM and CDR2 is ANQGSEA. CDR3 amino acids: CSVAIRDTEAFF. The CDR3 nucleotides read TGCAGCGTTGCCATCCGGGACACTGAAGCTTTCTTT.

The J gene is TRBJ2-1, the V gene TRBV7-3; no reliable D call. With 3 bases removed from V and 10 bases from J, the gap between germline ends came to 13 bases. Per the germline V gene, CDR1 is SGHTA and CDR2 is FQGTGA. CDR3 size: 13 residues. The CDR3 is CASSFLSSEEQFF. The CDR3 DNA is TGTGCCAGCAGCTTCCTAAGCTCCGAGGAGCAGTTCTTC.

The V and J genes are TRBV11-2 and TRBJ1-2; the match to TRBD1 covers 8 bases. The CDR3 runs to 14 residues. Germline CDR1 and CDR2: SGHAT and FQNNGV. V gave up 1 base and J gave up 3 bases; unmatched junction bases: 1. The CDR3 sequence: CASSLGTGYYGYTF. DNA of the CDR3: TGTGCCAGCAGCTTAGGGACAGGGTACTATGGCTACACCTTC.

The rearrangement joins TRBV2 to TRBJ2-1, with 8 nucleotides matching TRBD2. Germline V gives CDR1 SNHLY, CDR2 FYNNEI. V shed 6 bases, J shed 15 bases, and the junction held 10 bases outside the gene matches. CDR3 length equals 12 residues. CDR3 DNA sequence: TGTGCCAGCAGCGCACCGGGACTAGAAGGGTTCTTC. Residues: CASSAPGLEGFF.

V usage is TRBV18 and J usage is TRBJ1-1; 10 nucleotides match TRBD1. The CDR3 is 14 residues long. Germline assignment: CDR1 KGHSH and CDR2 LQKENI. The trim removed 3 bases at V and 5 bases at J, leaving 3 bases unmatched. The CDR3 loop reads CASSPTGGQTEAFF. The CDR3 bases are TGTGCCAGCTCACCGACAGGGGGCCAGACTGAAGCTTTCTTT.

The chain carries TRBV7-2 and TRBJ1-2, with 8 nucleotides matching TRBD1. The CDR3 is 15 amino acids. Germline V gene data show CDR1 as SGHTA and CDR2 as FQGNSA. The trim removed 3 bases at V and 4 bases at J, leaving 7 bases unmatched. The CDR3 bases are TGTGCCAGCAGCTTTCAGGACAGGGCGATCTATGGCTACACCTTC. It translates to CASSFQDRAIYGYTF.

The V and J genes are TRBV5-1 and TRBJ2-7; D may be TRBD1 (6 bases). CDR3 size: 14 residues. The V end lost 3 bases, the J end lost 6 bases, and 16 bases lay between the germline ends. Germline V gene lookup returns CDR1 SGHRS and CDR2 YFSETQ. CDR3 loop: CASSSDMSRGEQYF. CDR3 in DNA: TGCGCCAGCAGCTCCGATATGTCCAGGGGCGAGCAGTACTTC.

This clone showed up just once. This chain joins TRBV5-1 and TRBJ2-7; D remains ambiguous. This CDR3 has 13 residues. V lost 4 bases and J lost 2, with 10 bases in between. CDR1 is SGHRS, CDR2 YFSETQ, per germline. CDR3 bases: TGCGCCAGCAGCCAGGTAGTTCCCTACGAGCAGTACTTC. Translating it yields CASSQVVPYEQYF.

V gene TRBV5-4 combines with J gene TRBJ1-1; TRBD1 matches at 7 bases. CDR1 and CDR2 (germline): SGHNT, YYREEE (reference sequence). The CDR3 is 16 residues long. Trimming at V came to 3 bases and at J to 11 bases, leaving 19 bases not matched to a gene. This CDR3 is CASSWDRTTGMYGAFF. CDR3 nucleotide sequence: TGTGCCAGCAGCTGGGATAGAACGACAGGGATGTACGGTGCTTTCTTT.

CDR3 DNA: TGTGCCACCAGCTCTCCGGCCAGGGGTAGCTCCTACAATGAGCAGTTCTTC. It translates to CATSSPARGSSYNEQFF. This chain connects TRBV15 to TRBJ2-1; TRBD1 might be the D (6 bases). Trimming took off 5 bases at V and 0 bases at J, with 17 bases between the two ends. CDR1 and CDR2 from the germline V gene are LNHNV and YYDKDF (reference sequence). The CDR3 runs 17 residues.

The chain uses TRBV15 and TRBJ1-3; 7 nucleotides line up with TRBD1. V was clipped by 2 bases and J by 6 bases; unmatched bases: 1. This CDR3 is built from 13 residues. The germline V gene has CDR1 LNHNV and CDR2 YYDKDF (reference sequence). CDR3: CATSRQGVNTIYF. The CDR3 DNA reads TGTGCCACCAGCAGACAGGGGGTAAACACCATATATTTT. The full variable domain, rest sourced from reference TRBV15 and TRBJ1-3, is DAMVIQNPRYQVTQFGKPVTLSCSQTLNHNVMYWYQQKSSQAPKLLFHYYDKDFNNEADTPDNFQSRRPNTSFCFLDIRSPGLGDTAMYLCATSRQGVNTIYFGEGSWLTVV.

This clone has only one observation. The chain recombines TRBV9 with TRBJ1-2, with a weak D call TRBD1 (6 bases). V lost 3 bases to trimming and J lost 10 bases, with 10 bases between them. Per germline, CDR1 SGDLS and CDR2 YYNGEE. The CDR3 covers 11 residues. CDR3 DNA sequence: TGTGCCAGCAGCGACCGACAGGTCTACACCTTC. Its translation is CASSDRQVYTF.

The chain combines TRBV11-2 with TRBJ2-2; D might be TRBD1 (7 bases). The CDR3 totals 17 residues. Germline CDR1 and CDR2: SGHAT and FQNNGV. V was clipped by 1 base and J by 6 bases, with 18 bases between them. The CDR3 region is CASSLVGGGPSAGELFF. The DNA of the CDR3 is TGTGCCAGCAGCTTAGTTGGAGGGGGCCCCTCGGCCGGGGAGCTGTTTTTT.

This sequence joins TRBV5-1 and TRBJ2-1; weak D call: TRBD2 (5 bases). Germline V lookup: CDR1 SGHRS, CDR2 YFSETQ. CDR3 length: 17 residues. Trimming took 2 bases from V and 4 from J, leaving 19 bases between them. CDR3 loop: CASSFSPQLASYNEQFF. In DNA, the CDR3 is TGCGCCAGCAGCTTCTCCCCCCAGCTAGCTTCATACAATGAGCAGTTCTTC.

The chain recombines TRBV4-1 with TRBJ2-1; D is unresolved. CDR1 is MGHRA, CDR2 YSYEKL, per germline. This CDR3 is built from 14 residues. V was shortened by 6 bases and J by 5 bases, with 14 bases between the two germline ends. The chain's CDR3 is CASRPLTLNNEQFF. Here the CDR3 DNA reads TGCGCCAGCAGACCCCTAACCCTTAACAATGAGCAGTTCTTC.

The CDR3 is CASIGSGTGEYF. CDR3 nucleotides: TGTGCCAGCATTGGTTCCGGGACAGGGGAGTATTTT. The J gene is TRBJ2-3, the V gene TRBV28; 10 bases match TRBD1. This CDR3 comprises 12 residues. CDR1 and CDR2 (germline): MDHEN, SYDVKM. V was clipped by 7 bases and J by 13 bases; unmatched bases: 8.

The chain uses TRBV10-3 and TRBJ1-5, with D tentatively TRBD1 (5 bases). V gave up 2 bases and J gave up 3 bases, with 11 bases separating them. CDR3 length: 15 amino acids. Germline V gives CDR1 ENHRY, CDR2 SYGVKD. In DNA form, the CDR3 reads TGTGCCATCAGTGAGGTGGGGCGGGACAATCAGCCCCAGCATTTT. Translation gives CAISEVGRDNQPQHF.

J is TRBJ1-4 and V is TRBV5-6; TRBD1 matches at 9 bases. J gave up 6 bases and V 3 bases, and 9 bases lay outside the gene matches. CDR3 size: 16 residues. Germline V gene data show CDR1 as SGHDT and CDR2 as YYEEEE. The CDR3 is CASSWTRDREYEKLFF. The CDR3 nucleotides are TGTGCCAGCAGCTGGACCCGGGACAGGGAGTATGAAAAACTGTTTTTT.